This T cell receptor (beta chain) was sequenced in a study of T cells expressing NK-cell markers. About the research overall: The TCR beta repertoires were obtained from sorted CD3+CD56+NKG2C+, CD3+CD56+NKG2C- and CD3+CD56-NKG2C+ T cells. Study-level points and caveats: HCMV specificity of the expanded NKG2C+ T cell clones was not established.

For each CDR3 protein, TCRdb gives one entry from its re-call of the 5' RACE reads, without DNA. The sample table includes more than 400,000 distinct CDR3 sequences. Turning to this clonotype: Its target is unknown.

The sequence came from a woman between 18 and 69 years old in good health. Sequencing used blood T cells: a sorted CD56 or NKG2C T cell subset, CD4+ or CD8+ T cells, or bulk PBMC T cells (not recorded which).

The CDR3 loop is CASSLGYSGGQGETQYF. The chain carries TRBV7-8 and TRBJ2-5; TCRdb's D call, TRBD1, is unchecked because there is no DNA. This CDR3 is built from 17 residues. CDR1 SGHVS and CDR2 FQNEAQ come from the germline V gene.